This entry concerns a single TCR beta chain. No antigen is known for it. One end of the junction is discordant with germline, which a read error may explain. This CDR3 contains 12 residues. The germline gives CDR1 MDHEN, CDR2 SYDVKM. This specimen comes from a study of blood T cells in healthy people across ages. A second PCR, run for about 7 to 11 cycles, used a sample-barcoded 5' primer plus a J-beta primer mix. TCRdb itself ran the 5' RACE reads through MiXCR, one entry per CDR3 protein. The sample lists more than 1,000,000 distinct CDR3 sequences, roughly a quarter occurring once. Study-level results: TCR beta diversity tracked closely with naive T cell percentage.

These same data were also listed under a study on T cells of mothers and their children. That paper adds: For cDNA synthesis, the complete extracted RNA was used (about 1.4 ug per 15 ul). Overlap ran slightly, non-significantly higher for related than unrelated mother-child pairs.

This clonotype was sampled from a girl aged 2 to 9 in good health. The sequenced material came from blood. This chain connects TRBV28 to TRBJ1-2; no clear D. CDR3 amino acids: CASSGAEIRILF. CDR3 nucleotide sequence: TGTGCCAGCAGTGGCGCGGAGATAAGGATTCTTTTC.